This T cell receptor (beta chain) was sequenced in a study of blood T cell repertoires in COVID-19. This clone is a singleton in its sample. Produced via immunoSEQ multiplex PCR; TCRdb's table is partial and in-frame only. The sample consists of 220,000 or so clones, around 80% of them appearing once. This clonotype originated in a woman in her sixties or seventies with acute or convalescent COVID-19. Input material: peripheral blood.

The CDR3 DNA sequence: TGTGCCAGCAGTTATGGGACAGGCTATAGCAATCAGCCCCAGCATTTT. Amino acid sequence: CASSYGTGYSNQPQHF. J is TRBJ1-5 and V is TRBV6-2 or TRBV6-3; 8 bases map to TRBD1. Germline CDR1 and CDR2: MNHEY and SVGEGT. The CDR3 length is 16 residues. V lost 3 bases, J lost 0 bases, and 4 bases stayed unmatched.